The clone carrying this T cell receptor (beta chain) was observed many times. Its matching antigen is unknown. It was with unique molecular identifiers that the TCRbeta library was prepared. TCRdb redid the calling of the PCR reads with MiXCR, one entry per CDR3 protein. The sample lists roughly 76,000 distinct CDR3 sequences, approximately 11% occurring once. The data were obtained in a study of T-cell reconstitution after alpha-beta-depleted transplantation in children. This CDR3 contains 18 residues. The V gene lost 6 bases and the J gene lost 2 bases, with 22 bases spanning the gap. CDR1 is SGHVS and CDR2 is FQNEAQ in the germline V gene. General study results and limits: It was newly produced T cells that mostly accounted for T-cell counts and diversity one year after transplant. Roughly two months post-transplant, alpha-beta T cells reportedly originated from several hundred graft clones that had expanded.

This specimen consisted of PBMCs, obtained before TCRalphabeta/CD19-depleted stem cell transplant. The sequence derives from a boy aged 10-17 years with acute myeloid leukemia, due to receive a stem cell transplant. V and J are TRBV7-8 and TRBJ1-4; possibly TRBD1 for D (6 bases). The CDR3 reads CASRSSGRTANTNEKLFF. The CDR3 DNA follows: TGTGCCAGCAGATCGAGTGGCCGGACAGCGAACACTAATGAAAAACTGTTTTTT.